These 19 T cell receptor beta chains were all obtained from the same sample, sequenced in a study of T cell responses to AZD1222 COVID-19 vaccine. TCRdb keeps only in-frame clones here, not all; method: immunoSEQ multiplex PCR. Among some 170,000 clones listed, about 90% were seen once. The specimen comprised peripheral blood, sampled 28 days after the second dose of the MenACWY control vaccine. The receptors derive from an adult who received the MenACWY meningococcal vaccine as a control.

J is TRBJ2-3 and V is TRBV20-1; 16 nucleotides line up with TRBD2. CDR1 DFQATT and CDR2 SNEGSKA come from the germline V gene (reference sequence). V shed 3 bases, J shed 9 bases, and the junction held 6 bases outside the gene matches. The CDR3 runs 15 residues. For the CDR3, the DNA is TGCAGTGCTAGTGGGACTAGCGGGAGGGTGGCCACGCAGTATTTT. It encodes CSASGTSGRVATQYF.

V usage is TRBV5-1 and J usage is TRBJ1-1, with D perhaps matching TRBD1 (5 bases). This CDR3 region has 15 residues. The germline CDR1 and CDR2 sequences are SGHRS and YFSETQ. V was pared by 2 bases and J by 1 base, with 12 bases between. This chain's CDR3 is CASSFVPGQNTEAFF. CDR3 sequence (DNA): TGCGCCAGCAGCTTTGTGCCAGGACAGAACACTGAAGCTTTCTTT.

V usage is TRBV18 and J usage is TRBJ2-1; weak D call: TRBD2 (6 bases). This CDR3 region has 16 residues. The germline gives CDR1 KGHSH, CDR2 LQKENI. The ends were cut back, 3 bases at V and 7 bases at J, with 19 bases in the middle. The CDR3: CASSPGLSHSSNEQFF. For the CDR3, the DNA is TGTGCCAGCTCACCGGGACTTTCACACTCATCTAATGAGCAGTTCTTC.

V usage is TRBV18 and J usage is TRBJ1-5; D gene unclear. The V gene lost 3 bases and the J gene lost 4 bases, with 13 bases spanning the gap. The V gene's germline CDR1 is KGHSH and CDR2 LQKENI. The CDR3 is 15 residues long. CDR3: CASSPTTIGNQPQHF. For the CDR3, the DNA is TGTGCCAGCTCACCGACAACAATTGGGAATCAGCCCCAGCATTTT.

This chain connects TRBV11-2 to TRBJ2-1; D perhaps matches TRBD1 (6 bases). Germline V gives CDR1 SGHAT, CDR2 FQNNGV. This CDR3 has 14 amino acids. V was pared by 3 bases and J by 8 bases, with 14 bases between. The CDR3 sequence is CASSFGQGSYEQFF. The DNA of the CDR3 is TGTGCCAGCAGCTTCGGGCAGGGGAGTTATGAGCAGTTCTTC.

The J gene is TRBJ2-2, the V gene TRBV5-1; D remains unclear. Germline V gives CDR1 SGHRS, CDR2 YFSETQ. The CDR3 runs to 13 residues. The V end lost 4 bases, the J end lost 6 bases, and 10 bases lay between the germline ends. In DNA, the CDR3 is TGCGCCAGCAGCCCACCTCCGTCCGGGGAGCTGTTTTTT. Its translation is CASSPPPSGELFF.

CDR3 nucleotides: TGTGCCAGCACCTTGTTAGCCACCGGGGAGCTGTTTTTT. This sequence encodes CASTLLATGELFF. This rearrangement joins TRBV7-2 to TRBJ2-2; no clear D. Trimming removed 7 bases at V and 4 bases at J, with 10 bases between. Germline V lookup: CDR1 SGHTA, CDR2 FQGNSA. The CDR3 is 13 amino acids. Full variable domain (missing parts from reference TRBV7-2 and TRBJ2-2): GAGVSQSPSNKVTEKGKDVELRCDPISGHTALYWYRQSLGQGLEFLIYFQGNSAPDKSGLPSDRFSAERTGGSVSTLTIQRTQQEDSAVYLCASTLLATGELFFGEGSRLTVL.

This clone came up once. The rearrangement joins TRBV18 to TRBJ1-2, with 9 bases lining up with TRBD1. Germline V gene lookup returns CDR1 KGHSH and CDR2 LQKENI. The CDR3 spans 16 residues. With 2 bases clipped from V and 4 bases from J, the junction kept 8 bases outside the gene matches. The CDR3 nucleotides are TGTGCCAGCTCACCATTGGGACAGGGCACCCCCTATGGCTACACCTTC. As protein: CASSPLGQGTPYGYTF.

V usage is TRBV9 and J usage is TRBJ2-1; D possibly corresponds to TRBD2 (5 bases). This CDR3 is 12 amino acids long. V lost 4 bases and J 4 bases, leaving 6 bases between the germline ends. Germline-derived CDR1 and CDR2 are SGDLS and YYNGEE. CDR3 residues: CASSRGYNEQFF. The DNA of the CDR3 is TGTGCCAGCAGCAGAGGGTACAATGAGCAGTTCTTC.

The rearrangement links TRBV29-1 to TRBJ1-5; no reliable D call. Germline CDR1 SQVTM, CDR2 ANQGSEA. This CDR3 comprises 13 residues. The V end lost 7 bases, the J end lost 1 base, and 11 bases lay between the germline ends. The CDR3 reads CSATIGSNQPQHF. CDR3 nucleotides: TGCAGCGCCACCATTGGGAGCAATCAGCCCCAGCATTTT.

The chain employs TRBV4-1 and TRBJ2-5, with D possibly matching TRBD1 (5 bases). Trimming left V 0 bases short and J 5 bases short, with 16 bases between. The CDR3 runs to 16 residues. Per germline, CDR1 MGHRA and CDR2 YSYEKL. CDR3 DNA: TGCGCCAGCAGCCAAGAAGGGGCCTTGGTAAGGGAGACCCAGTACTTC. Protein sequence: CASSQEGALVRETQYF.

This clone was counted a single time. The chain couples TRBV27 to TRBJ2-1; no definite D call. This CDR3 region has 13 residues. V lost 6 bases to trimming and J lost 5 bases, with 11 bases between them. The V gene's germline CDR1 is MNHEY and CDR2 SMNVEV (reference sequence). The CDR3 coding sequence is TGTGCCAGCAGGCACTCTTGGGACAATGAGCAGTTCTTC. Encoded protein: CASRHSWDNEQFF.

The CDR3 is CASSPGGRYYGYTF. DNA of the CDR3: TGCGCCAGCAGTCCGGGGGGCAGGTACTATGGCTACACCTTC. The chain has TRBV5-1 and TRBJ1-2, with TRBD1 as a possible D gene (6 bases). There are 14 residues in the CDR3. Trimming stripped 5 bases from V and 3 bases from J, with 14 bases between. CDR1 and CDR2 from the germline V gene are SGHRS and YFSETQ.

The chain carries TRBV4-2 and TRBJ2-7; D unresolved. Per germline, CDR1 LGHNA and CDR2 YNFKEQ. Trimming took 4 bases from V and 6 from J, leaving 22 bases between them. The CDR3 has 16 residues. The CDR3 DNA reads TGTGCCAGCAGCCGCATCAACCAATTGGGTGGAAGCGAGCAGTACTTC. This sequence encodes CASSRINQLGGSEQYF.

The V and J genes are TRBV19 and TRBJ1-1; TRBD1 aligns across 7 bases. V lost 6 bases, J lost 4 bases, and 5 bases stayed unmatched. Germline CDR1 and CDR2: LNHDA and SQIVND (reference sequence). CDR3 length equals 13 residues. The CDR3 coding sequence is TGTGCCAGTAGGGACAGGAAAAGCACTGAAGCTTTCTTT. This gives the protein CASRDRKSTEAFF.

This sequence joins TRBV5-1 and TRBJ2-5, with 7 positions matching TRBD1. CDR1 is SGHRS, CDR2 YFSETQ, per germline. The CDR3 length is 13 residues. With V trimmed by 3 bases and J by 1 base, 0 bases remained unmatched. In DNA, the CDR3 is TGCGCCAGCAGCTGGGACAGCCAAGAGACCCAGTACTTC. Protein product: CASSWDSQETQYF. Using reference TRBV5-1 and TRBJ2-5 for the parts outside the CDR3, the full variable domain is KAGVTQTPRYLIKTRGQQVTLSCSPISGHRSVSWYQQTPGQGLQFLFEYFSETQRNKGNFPGRFSGRQFSNSRSEMNVSTLELGDSALYLCASSWDSQETQYFGPGTRLLVL.

The chain links TRBV5-6 to TRBJ1-6; D is possibly TRBD1 (5 bases). V was shortened by 2 bases and J by 10 bases, with 10 bases between the two germline ends. Per germline, CDR1 SGHDT and CDR2 YYEEEE. The CDR3 covers 13 residues. In DNA, the CDR3 is TGTGCCAGCAGCTTACAGGTTGGGTCACCCCTCCACTTT. Translation: CASSLQVGSPLHF.

This chain links TRBV10-3 with TRBJ1-1, with a weak D call TRBD1 (6 bases). In germline, CDR1 is ENHRY, CDR2 SYGVKD. The CDR3 is made up of 13 amino acids. Trimming stripped 6 bases from V and 1 base from J, with 9 bases between. The CDR3 nucleotides are TGTGCCATCAGACCGGACAGGAACACTGAAGCTTTCTTT. Translation gives CAIRPDRNTEAFF.

V is TRBV9 and J is TRBJ2-1; D is possibly TRBD1 or TRBD2 (5 bases each). V lost 4 bases and J lost 2, with 19 bases in between. Per the germline V gene, CDR1 is SGDLS and CDR2 is YYNGEE. This CDR3 is 17 amino acids long. The CDR3 DNA sequence: TGTGCCAGCAGCCCATCCGGGGCGGGCCTGACCTACAATGAGCAGTTCTTC. It is translated as CASSPSGAGLTYNEQFF.